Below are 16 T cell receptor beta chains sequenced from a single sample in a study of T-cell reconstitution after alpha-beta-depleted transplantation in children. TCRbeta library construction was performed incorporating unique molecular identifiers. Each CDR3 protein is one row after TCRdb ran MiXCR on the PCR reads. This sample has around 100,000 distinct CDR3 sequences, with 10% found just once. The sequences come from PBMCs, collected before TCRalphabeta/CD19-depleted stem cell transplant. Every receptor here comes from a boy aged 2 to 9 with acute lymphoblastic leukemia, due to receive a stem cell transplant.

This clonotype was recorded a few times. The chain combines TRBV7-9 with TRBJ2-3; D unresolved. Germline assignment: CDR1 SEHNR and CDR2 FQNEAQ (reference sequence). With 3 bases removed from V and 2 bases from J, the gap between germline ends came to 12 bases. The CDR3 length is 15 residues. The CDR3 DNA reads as TGTGCCAGCAGCTTGTTAACTCCCTTCACAGATACGCAGTATTTT. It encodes CASSLLTPFTDTQYF.

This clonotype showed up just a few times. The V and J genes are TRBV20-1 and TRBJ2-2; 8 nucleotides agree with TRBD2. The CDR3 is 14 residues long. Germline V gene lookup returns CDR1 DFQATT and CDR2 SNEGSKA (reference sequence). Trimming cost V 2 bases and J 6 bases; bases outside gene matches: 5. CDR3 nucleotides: TGCAGTGCTAGATATAGCGGGGAAGCCGGGGAGCTGTTTTTT. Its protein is CSARYSGEAGELFF.

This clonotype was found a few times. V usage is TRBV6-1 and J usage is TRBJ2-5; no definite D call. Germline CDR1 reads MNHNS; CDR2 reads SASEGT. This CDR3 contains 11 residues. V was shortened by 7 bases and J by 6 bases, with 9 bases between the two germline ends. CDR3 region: CASMGPQTQYF. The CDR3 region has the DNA TGTGCCAGCATGGGCCCCCAGACCCAGTACTTC.

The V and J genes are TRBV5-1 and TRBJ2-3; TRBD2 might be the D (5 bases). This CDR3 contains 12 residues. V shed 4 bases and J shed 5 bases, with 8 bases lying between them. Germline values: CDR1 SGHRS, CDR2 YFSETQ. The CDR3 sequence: CASSQDLDTQYF. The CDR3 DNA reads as TGCGCCAGCAGCCAGGACTTAGATACGCAGTATTTT.

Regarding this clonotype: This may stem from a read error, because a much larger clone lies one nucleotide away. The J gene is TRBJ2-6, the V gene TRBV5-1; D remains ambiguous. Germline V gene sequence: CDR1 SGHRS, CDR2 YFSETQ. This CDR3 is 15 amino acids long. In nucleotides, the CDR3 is TGCGCCAGCATCTTGGTGGGTGATGGGGCCAACGTCCTGACTTTC. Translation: CASILVGDGANVLTF.

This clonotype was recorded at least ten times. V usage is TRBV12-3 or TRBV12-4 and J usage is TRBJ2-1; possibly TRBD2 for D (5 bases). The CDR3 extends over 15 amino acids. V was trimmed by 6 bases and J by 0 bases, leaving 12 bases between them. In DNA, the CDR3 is TGTGCCAGCAGCCCCACTAGAAACTCCTACAATGAGCAGTTCTTC. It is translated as CASSPTRNSYNEQFF.

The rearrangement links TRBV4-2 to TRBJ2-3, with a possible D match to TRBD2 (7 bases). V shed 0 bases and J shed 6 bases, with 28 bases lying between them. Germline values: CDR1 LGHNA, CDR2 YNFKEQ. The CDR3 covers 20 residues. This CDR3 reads CASSQDPEGGRRGRMDTQYF. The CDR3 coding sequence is TGTGCCAGCAGCCAAGACCCGGAGGGGGGGCGCAGGGGAAGAATGGATACGCAGTATTTT.

The CDR3 is CSARDPTSGKTAYEQYF. In DNA form, the CDR3 reads TGCAGTGCTAGAGACCCAACTAGCGGGAAAACCGCCTACGAGCAGTACTTC. The chain couples TRBV20-1 to TRBJ2-7; 10 positions agree with TRBD2. The CDR3 consists of 17 residues. Germline trimming cut 0 bases from V and 2 bases from J; bases unmatched to any gene: 10. The germline gives CDR1 DFQATT, CDR2 SNEGSKA (reference sequence).

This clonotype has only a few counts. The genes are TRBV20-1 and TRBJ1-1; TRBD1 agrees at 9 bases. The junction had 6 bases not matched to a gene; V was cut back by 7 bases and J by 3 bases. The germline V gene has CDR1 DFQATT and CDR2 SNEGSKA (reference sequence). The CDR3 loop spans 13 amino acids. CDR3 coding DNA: TGCAGTGTTGCTACAGGGGGCGACACTGAAGCTTTCTTT. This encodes CSVATGGDTEAFF.

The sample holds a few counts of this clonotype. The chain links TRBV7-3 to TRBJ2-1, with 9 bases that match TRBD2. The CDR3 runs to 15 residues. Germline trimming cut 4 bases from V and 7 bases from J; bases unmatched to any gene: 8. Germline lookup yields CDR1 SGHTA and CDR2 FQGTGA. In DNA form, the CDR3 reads TGTGCCAGCAGCTCCACCTTTAGCGGGAGTAATGAGCAGTTCTTC. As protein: CASSSTFSGSNEQFF. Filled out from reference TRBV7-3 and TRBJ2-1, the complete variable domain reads GAGVSQTPSNKVTEKGKYVELRCDPISGHTALYWYRQSLGQGPEFLIYFQGTGAADDSGLPNDRFFAVRPEGSVSTLKIQRTERGDSAVYLCASSSTFSGSNEQFFGPGTRLTVL.

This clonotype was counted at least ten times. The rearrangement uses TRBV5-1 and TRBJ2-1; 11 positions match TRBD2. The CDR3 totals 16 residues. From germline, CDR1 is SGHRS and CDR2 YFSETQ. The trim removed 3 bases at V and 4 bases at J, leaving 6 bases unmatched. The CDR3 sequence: CASSYITSGRYNEQFF. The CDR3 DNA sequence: TGCGCCAGCAGCTATATTACTAGCGGGAGATACAATGAGCAGTTCTTC. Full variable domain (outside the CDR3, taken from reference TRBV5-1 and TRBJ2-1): KAGVTQTPRYLIKTRGQQVTLSCSPISGHRSVSWYQQTPGQGLQFLFEYFSETQRNKGNFPGRFSGRQFSNSRSEMNVSTLELGDSALYLCASSYITSGRYNEQFFGPGTRLTVL.

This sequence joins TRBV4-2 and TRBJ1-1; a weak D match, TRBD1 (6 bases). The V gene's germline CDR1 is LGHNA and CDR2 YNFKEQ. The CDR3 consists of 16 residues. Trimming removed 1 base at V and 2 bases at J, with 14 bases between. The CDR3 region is CASSQVFTGLNTEAFF. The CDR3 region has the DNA TGTGCCAGCAGCCAAGTTTTTACAGGGTTAAACACTGAAGCTTTCTTT.

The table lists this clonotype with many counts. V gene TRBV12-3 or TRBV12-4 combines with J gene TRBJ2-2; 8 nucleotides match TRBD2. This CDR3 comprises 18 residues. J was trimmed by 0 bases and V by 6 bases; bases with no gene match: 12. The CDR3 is CASRATFSGNANTGELFF. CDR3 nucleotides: TGTGCCAGCAGAGCAACTTTTAGCGGGAACGCGAACACCGGGGAGCTGTTTTTT.

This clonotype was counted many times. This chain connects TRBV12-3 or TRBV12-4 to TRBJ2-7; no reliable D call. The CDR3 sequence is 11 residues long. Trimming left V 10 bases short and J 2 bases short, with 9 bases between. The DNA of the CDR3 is TGTGCCAAGTGGCGGCCCTACGAGCAGTACTTC. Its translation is CAKWRPYEQYF.

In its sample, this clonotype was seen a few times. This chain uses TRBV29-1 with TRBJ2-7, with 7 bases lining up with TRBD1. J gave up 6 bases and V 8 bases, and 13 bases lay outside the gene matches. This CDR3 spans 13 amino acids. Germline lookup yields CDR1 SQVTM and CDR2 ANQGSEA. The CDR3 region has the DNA TGCAGCATAACAGGGGCGGCATTTGGCGAGCAGTACTTC. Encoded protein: CSITGAAFGEQYF.

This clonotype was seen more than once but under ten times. CDR3 sequence (DNA): TGTGCCAGCAGCGAAGGGACGAAAACATGGTCCCAGCACGCAGTGTCACGCGATCAGCCCCAGCATTTT. Translated, it gives CASSEGTKTWSQHAVSRDQPQHF. This chain uses TRBV7-2 with TRBJ1-5; possibly TRBD1 for D (5 bases). V dropped 5 bases and J dropped 5 bases, with 40 bases sitting between them. There are 23 residues in the CDR3. Germline lookup yields CDR1 SGHTA and CDR2 FQGNSA.